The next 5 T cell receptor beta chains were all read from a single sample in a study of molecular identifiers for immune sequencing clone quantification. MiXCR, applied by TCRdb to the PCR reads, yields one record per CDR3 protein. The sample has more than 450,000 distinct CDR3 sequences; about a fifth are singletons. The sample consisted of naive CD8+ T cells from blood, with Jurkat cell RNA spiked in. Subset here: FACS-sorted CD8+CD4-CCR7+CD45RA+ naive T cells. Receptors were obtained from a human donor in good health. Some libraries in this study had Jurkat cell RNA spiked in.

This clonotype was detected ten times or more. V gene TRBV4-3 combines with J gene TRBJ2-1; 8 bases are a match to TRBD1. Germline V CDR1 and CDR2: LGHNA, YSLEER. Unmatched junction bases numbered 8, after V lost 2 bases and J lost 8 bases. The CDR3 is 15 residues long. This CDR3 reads CASSQTSDRVDEQFF. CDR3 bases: TGCGCCAGCAGCCAAACGTCGGACAGGGTCGATGAGCAGTTCTTC.

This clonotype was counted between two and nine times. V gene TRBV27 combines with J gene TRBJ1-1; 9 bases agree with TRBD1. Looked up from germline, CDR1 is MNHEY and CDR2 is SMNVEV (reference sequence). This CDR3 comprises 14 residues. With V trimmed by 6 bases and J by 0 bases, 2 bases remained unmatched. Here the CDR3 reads CASRQGALNTEAFF. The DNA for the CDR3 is TGTGCCAGCAGACAGGGGGCCCTGAACACTGAAGCTTTCTTT.

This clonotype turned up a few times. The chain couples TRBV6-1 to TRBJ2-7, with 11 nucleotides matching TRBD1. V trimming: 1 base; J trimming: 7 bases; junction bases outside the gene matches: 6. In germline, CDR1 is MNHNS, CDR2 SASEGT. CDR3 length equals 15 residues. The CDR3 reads CASSEGLGTGGEQYF. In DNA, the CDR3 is TGTGCCAGCAGTGAAGGTTTGGGGACAGGGGGTGAGCAGTACTTC.

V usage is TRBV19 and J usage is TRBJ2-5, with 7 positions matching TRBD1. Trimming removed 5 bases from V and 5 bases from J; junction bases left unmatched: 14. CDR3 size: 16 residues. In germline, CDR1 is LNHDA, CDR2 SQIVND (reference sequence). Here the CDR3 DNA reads TGTGCCAGTAGTTGGGACAGCCAGCCCCCGAGGGAGACCCAGTACTTC. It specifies CASSWDSQPPRETQYF.

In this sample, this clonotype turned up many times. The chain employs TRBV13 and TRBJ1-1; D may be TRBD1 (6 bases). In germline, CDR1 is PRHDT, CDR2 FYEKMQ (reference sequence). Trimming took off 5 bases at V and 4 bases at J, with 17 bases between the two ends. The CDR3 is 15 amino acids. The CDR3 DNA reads TGTGCCAGCAGCCCGGACGGACAGCGGGGCACTGAAGCTTTCTTT. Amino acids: CASSPDGQRGTEAFF.